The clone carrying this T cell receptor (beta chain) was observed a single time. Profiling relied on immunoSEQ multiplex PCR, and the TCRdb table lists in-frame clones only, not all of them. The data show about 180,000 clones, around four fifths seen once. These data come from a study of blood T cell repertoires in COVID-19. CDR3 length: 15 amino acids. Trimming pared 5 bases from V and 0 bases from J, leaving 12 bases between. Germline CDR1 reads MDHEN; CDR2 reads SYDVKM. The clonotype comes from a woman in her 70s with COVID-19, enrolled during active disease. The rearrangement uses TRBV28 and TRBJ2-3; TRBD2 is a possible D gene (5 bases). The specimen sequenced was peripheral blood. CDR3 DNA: TGTGCCAGCAGTCCCCCCCAGCGGAGCACAGATACGCAGTATTTT. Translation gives CASSPPQRSTDTQYF.